This TCR beta chain was identified during a study of shared clonotypes between healthy human individuals. Study context: In total, the donors were a couple of women and a few men aged 18 to 49.

It was CD45RO-negative cells, positively selected for CCR7, that made up naive CD8 cells, with terminally differentiated effector memory CD45RA+ cells excluded. With regard to this clone: The antigen is not known.

Study results and caveats: Naive subsets usually exceeded memory subsets in estimated richness.

CDR1 and CDR2 from the germline V gene are SGHRS and YFSETQ. The V segment lost 4 bases and the J segment 7 bases; nucleotides outside the gene matches: 8. This CDR3 comprises 16 residues. As processed by the authors: As immunoSEQ supplied junction-only sequences (without quality scores), filtering differed. Profiled with immunoSEQ multiplex PCR; TCRdb holds only in-frame clones, not every one. V and J calls plus clone size are reproduced from that table; the DNA served to infer D and trimming. The data hold approximately 2,200,000 clones, with approximately 94% observed a single time. Sequencing input: naive CD8+ T cells from PBMCs. The chain employs TRBV5-1 and TRBJ2-2; 12 nucleotides match TRBD1. The receptor comes from a man younger than 35 in good health. Some clones in this sample may be carry-over from other donors' samples. The CDR3 region is CASSLPGQGAVGELFF. The DNA for the CDR3 is TGCGCCAGCAGCCTACCGGGACAGGGGGCGGTCGGGGAGCTGTTTTTT. Using reference TRBV5-1 and TRBJ2-2 for the parts outside the CDR3, the full variable domain is KAGVTQTPRYLIKTRGQQVTLSCSPISGHRSVSWYQQTPGQGLQFLFEYFSETQRNKGNFPGRFSGRQFSNSRSEMNVSTLELGDSALYLCASSLPGQGAVGELFFGEGSRLTVL.